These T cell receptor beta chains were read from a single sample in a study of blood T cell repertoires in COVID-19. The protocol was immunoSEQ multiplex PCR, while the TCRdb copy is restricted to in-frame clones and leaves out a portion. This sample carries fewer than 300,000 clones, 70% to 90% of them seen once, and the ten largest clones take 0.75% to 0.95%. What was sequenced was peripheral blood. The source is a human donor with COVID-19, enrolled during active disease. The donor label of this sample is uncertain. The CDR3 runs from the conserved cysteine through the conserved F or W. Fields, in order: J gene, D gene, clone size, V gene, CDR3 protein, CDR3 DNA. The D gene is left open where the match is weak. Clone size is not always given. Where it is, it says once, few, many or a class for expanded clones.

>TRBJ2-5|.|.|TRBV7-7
CASSLAGGGSQETQYF
TGTGCTAGCAGCTTAGCTGGCGGGGGCAGCCAAGAGACCCAGTACTTC
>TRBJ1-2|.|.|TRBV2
CASGTGGVFRGYTF
TGTGCCAGCGGCACGGGGGGCGTCTTTAGGGGCTACACCTTC
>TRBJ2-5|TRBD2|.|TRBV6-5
CASSLGLAGDTQYF
TGTGCCAGCAGCCTCGGACTAGCGGGAGACACCCAGTACTTC
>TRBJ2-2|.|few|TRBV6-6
CASSPSPTGELFF
TGTGCCAGCAGTCCCTCCCCCACCGGGGAGCTGTTTTTT
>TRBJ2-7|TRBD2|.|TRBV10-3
CAISSGRSYEQYF
TGTGCCATCAGTAGCGGGAGATCCTACGAGCAGTACTTC
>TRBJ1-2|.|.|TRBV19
CASSIGTMGYTF
TGTGCCAGTAGTATAGGGACTATGGGCTACACCTTC
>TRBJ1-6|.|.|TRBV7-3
CASSLNSDSSSPLHF
TGTGCCAGCAGCTTAAATTCGGACAGTAGCTCACCCCTCCACTTT
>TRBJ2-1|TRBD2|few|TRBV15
CATTSVLAVYNEQFF
TGTGCCACCACCTCGGTACTAGCGGTTTACAATGAGCAGTTCTTC
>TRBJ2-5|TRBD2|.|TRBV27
CASSFTGWGGETQYF
TGTGCCAGCAGTTTTACCGGGTGGGGGGGAGAGACCCAGTACTTC
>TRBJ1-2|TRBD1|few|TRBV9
CASSPPGGAYGYTF
TGTGCCAGCAGCCCCCCAGGGGGCGCATACGGCTACACCTTC
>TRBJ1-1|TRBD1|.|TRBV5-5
CASSRDRGRGTEAFF
TGTGCCAGCAGCCGCGACAGGGGGCGAGGGACTGAAGCTTTCTTT
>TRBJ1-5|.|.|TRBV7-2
CASSLARDNQPQHF
TGTGCCAGCAGCTTAGCGAGGGACAATCAGCCCCAGCATTTT